These 30 T cell receptor beta chains originate from one sample sequenced in a study of T cell clonality in common variable immunodeficiency. Findings of the study overall: Fewer deletions and N-nucleotide insertions were reportedly seen in common variable immunodeficiency TCR beta sequences.

What these receptors recognize is not known. Libraries were prepared by immunoSEQ multiplex PCR; TCRdb keeps only in-frame clonotypes and omits some of them. The profile covers 35,000 or so clones, none occurring a single time. The sequenced sample consisted of peripheral blood mononuclear cells. All receptors derive from a human donor with common variable immunodeficiency.

In its sample, this clone was seen a few times. The CDR3 end falls 3 residues outside the read, so it is completed with the germline J gene. The rearrangement joins TRBV30 to TRBJ2-3; no clear D. The CDR3 has 15 residues. V was pared by 1 base and J by 1 base, with 12 bases between. Germline V gene data show CDR1 as GTSNPN and CDR2 as SVGIG (reference sequence). CDR3 residues: CAWSALIRGTDTQYF. Partial CDR3 DNA: TGTGCCTGGAGTGCCCTCATACGGGGCACAGATACG. The entire variable domain, with the rest obtained from reference TRBV30 and TRBJ2-3, is as follows: SQTIHQWPATLVQPVGSPLSLECTVEGTSNPNLYWYRQAAGRGLQLLFYSVGIGQISSEVPQNLSASRPQDRQFILSSKKLLLSDSGFYLCAWSALIRGTDTQYFGPGTRLTVL.

This clone appeared a few times. The CDR3 extends 3 residues past the end of the read, so its final part is completed from the germline J gene. This chain joins TRBV19 and TRBJ2-3; 12 bases match TRBD1. The germline V gene has CDR1 LNHDA and CDR2 SQIVND (reference sequence). The ends lost 3 bases at V and 4 bases at J; junction bases unmatched: 11. The length of the CDR3 is 18 residues. The CDR3 protein is CASSILLPGQGAPDTQYF. The CDR3 DNA, read in part, is TGTGCCAGTAGTATTCTTCTTCCGGGACAGGGGGCGCCAGATACG.

This clone was found many times. The read terminates 3 residues ahead of where the CDR3 ends, so the germline J gene completes it. The genes are TRBV2 and TRBJ1-2; the match to TRBD1 covers 9 bases. Looked up from germline, CDR1 is SNHLY and CDR2 is FYNNEI. CDR3 length: 13 residues. Incomplete CDR3 DNA: TGTGCCAGCCTCAAGGACAGGGGATGGGGC. Its protein is CASLKDRGWG. The entire CDR3 protein reads CASLKDRGWGYTF.

This clone was seen only a few times. Read data end 3 residues before the CDR3 end; the end is taken from the germline J gene. V and J are TRBV2 and TRBJ2-5, with 8 bases lining up with TRBD2. CDR1 is SNHLY, CDR2 FYNNEI, per germline. The V and J ends lost 6 bases and 1 base, in that order; junction bases with no gene match: 4. CDR3 size: 14 residues. The CDR3 sequence is CASSGGALQETQYF. CDR3 bases read: TGTGCCAGCAGCGGGGGGGCCCTCCAAGAGACC.

On this clone itself: The sequence runs out 3 residues before the end of the CDR3; the remainder is reconstructed from the germline J gene. The chain carries TRBV7-9 and TRBJ2-3; 7 bases match TRBD1. This CDR3 is built from 14 residues. CDR1 and CDR2 from the germline V gene are SEHNR and FQNEAQ (reference sequence). The ends lost 3 bases at V and 0 bases at J; junction bases unmatched: 0. The CDR3 is CASSLGQSTDTQYF. The DNA read from the CDR3 is TGTGCCAGCAGCTTGGGACAGAGCACAGATACG.

This clone was seen repeatedly, ten times or more. The sequenced CDR3 bases are TGTGCCAGCAGCGTAGCGGGGGGGCCGCCAGATACG. Protein sequence: CASSVAGGPPDT. The full-length CDR3 reads as CASSVAGGPPDTQYF. The rearrangement joins TRBV9 to TRBJ2-3, with 8 bases identical to TRBD2. The CDR3 goes on 3 residues after the read ends, and that part is filled in from the germline J gene. The CDR3 has 15 amino acids. The V segment lost 0 bases and the J segment 4 bases; nucleotides outside the gene matches: 4. In germline, CDR1 is SGDLS, CDR2 YYNGEE.

In this sample, this clone turned up many times. From the germline J gene comes the end of the CDR3, since the read stops 3 residues before it. V is TRBV14 and J is TRBJ1-2; 8 bases are a match to TRBD1. Germline CDR1 SGHDN, CDR2 FVKESK. The CDR3 extends over 14 amino acids. Trimming at V came to 4 bases and at J to 7 bases, leaving 8 bases not matched to a gene. CDR3 residues: CASSPSWDRTGYTF. CDR3 DNA (partial): TGTGCCAGCAGCCCCTCTTGGGACAGGACTGGC.

To note about this clone: The CDR3 goes on 3 residues after the read ends, and that part is filled in from the germline J gene. The chain uses TRBV19 and TRBJ2-7; tentatively, D is TRBD1 (5 bases). Germline V gene lookup returns CDR1 LNHDA and CDR2 SQIVND (reference sequence). This CDR3 comprises 13 residues. V lost 10 bases and J 4 bases, leaving 17 bases between the germline ends. CDR3 DNA, as far as it was read: TGTGCCATCACCGACAGCCGGCCTTACGAG. It encodes CAITDSRPYE. The complete CDR3 sequence is CAITDSRPYEQYF.

This clone occurred a few times. Coverage ceases 3 residues before the CDR3 finishes, and the germline J gene fills in the end. The chain has TRBV19 and TRBJ2-3; 11 bases fit TRBD2. Looked up from germline, CDR1 is LNHDA and CDR2 is SQIVND (reference sequence). Unmatched junction bases numbered 2, after V lost 4 bases and J lost 2 bases. CDR3 size: 15 residues. The CDR3 loop reads CASSTSGGNTDTQYF. The sequenced CDR3 bases are TGTGCCAGTAGTACTAGCGGGGGGAACACAGATACG.

A remark on this clone: The read terminates 3 residues before the CDR3 end, so the remaining end is supplied by the germline J gene. The V and J genes are TRBV19 and TRBJ1-6, with 7 bases fitting TRBD1. The junction had 6 bases not matched to a gene; V was cut back by 4 bases and J by 3 bases. The CDR3 spans 16 residues. Germline lookup yields CDR1 LNHDA and CDR2 SQIVND (reference sequence). CDR3 amino acids: CASSTSGTDYNSPLHF. The covered CDR3 bases are TGTGCCAGTAGTACCTCCGGGACAGACTATAATTCACCC.

This clone was counted ten times or more. The read ends 3 residues early relative to the CDR3; the germline J gene fills the gap. V is TRBV30 and J is TRBJ2-2, with D possibly matching TRBD1 (6 bases). V was pared by 0 bases and J by 6 bases, with 8 bases between. The germline V gene has CDR1 GTSNPN and CDR2 SVGIG (reference sequence). This CDR3 spans 13 amino acids. CDR3 DNA, as far as it was read: TGTGCCTGGAGTGTACAGGGTGCCGGGGAG. Translated: CAWSVQGAGE. The entire CDR3 is CAWSVQGAGELFF.

In this sample, this clone turned up many times. The read is 3 residues too short to cover the CDR3 end, so that end is filled in from the germline J gene. The chain employs TRBV10-3 and TRBJ1-2; 8 nucleotides line up with TRBD1. CDR1 is ENHRY, CDR2 SYGVKD, per germline. The CDR3 has 11 residues. CDR3 bases read: TGTGCCTCGACAGGGGACGGCGGC. Protein: CASTGDGG. The complete CDR3 reads CASTGDGGYTF.

This clone was observed at least ten times. Read sequence stops 3 residues before the CDR3 end, and the germline J gene provides the missing end. The V and J genes are TRBV7-9 and TRBJ2-7; 8 bases are a match to TRBD1. The CDR3 is 12 amino acids. CDR1 SEHNR and CDR2 FQNEAQ come from the germline V gene (reference sequence). Trimming removed 5 bases from V and 5 bases from J; junction bases left unmatched: 2. CDR3: CASSGQGNEQYF. Partial CDR3 DNA: TGTGCCAGCAGCGGACAGGGAAACGAG.

This clone occurred many times. The read finishes 3 residues shy of the CDR3 end, and the germline J gene is used to complete it. The V and J genes are TRBV18 and TRBJ2-6, with a weak D call TRBD2 (5 bases). Germline CDR1 is KGHSH and CDR2 is LQKENI. CDR3 length: 15 amino acids. Trimming removed 0 bases at V and 4 bases at J, with 7 bases between. The sequenced part of the CDR3 DNA is TGTGCCAGCTCACCACCTAGCGCCGGGGCCAACGTC. This gives the protein CASSPPSAGANV. Given in full, the CDR3 is CASSPPSAGANVLTF.

In its sample, this clone was seen many times. Read coverage stops 3 residues before the CDR3 terminus; the germline J gene supplies the remainder. The V gene is TRBV5-6, the J gene TRBJ2-3, with D tentatively TRBD2 (6 bases). Germline assignment: CDR1 SGHDT and CDR2 YYEEEE. Trimming pared 9 bases from V and 0 bases from J, leaving 17 bases between. CDR3 length equals 15 residues. The CDR3 sequence: CATKLGGGSTDTQYF. The CDR3 bases that were read are TGTGCCACCAAGCTGGGGGGTGGGAGCACAGATACG. The full variable domain, its missing parts supplied by reference TRBV5-6 and TRBJ2-3, is DAGVTQSPTHLIKTRGQQVTLRCSPKSGHDTVSWYQQALGQGPQFIFQYYEEEERQRGNFPDRFSGHQFPNYSSELNVNALLLGDSALYLCATKLGGGSTDTQYFGPGTRLTVL.

Comments on this clone: The read finishes 3 residues shy of the CDR3 end, and the germline J gene is used to complete it. This chain joins TRBV30 and TRBJ1-1; D is ambiguous. Germline V lookup: CDR1 GTSNPN, CDR2 SVGIG (reference sequence). V was cut by 5 bases and J by 1 base, with 17 bases left in between. This CDR3 comprises 15 residues. The CDR3 bases that were read are TGTGCCTGGGCCAAGGGTTCAGCTACGAACACTGAA. It codes for CAWAKGSATNTE. The whole CDR3 sequence is CAWAKGSATNTEAFF.

About this clone: The DNA ends 3 residues before the CDR3 does, and the rest of the CDR3 is filled in from the germline J gene. The chain recombines TRBV5-1 with TRBJ1-4, with D possibly TRBD1 on 6 matching bases. V lost 4 bases to trimming and J lost 8 bases, with 15 bases between them. Per the germline V gene, CDR1 is SGHRS and CDR2 is YFSETQ. This CDR3 contains 14 residues. The chain's CDR3 is CASSPTGADEKLFF. The covered CDR3 bases are TGCGCCAGCAGCCCGACAGGAGCAGACGAAAAA.

This clone came up many times. The CDR3 goes on 3 residues after the read ends, and that part is filled in from the germline J gene. This chain connects TRBV7-3 to TRBJ2-2; TRBD1 matches 11 bases. Germline V gene data show CDR1 as SGHTA and CDR2 as FQGTGA. This CDR3 comprises 15 residues. The V segment lost 5 bases and the J segment 4 bases; nucleotides outside the gene matches: 3. The sequenced part of the CDR3 DNA is TGTGCCAGCAGCCCAGGACAGGGGGCCACCGGGGAG. Its translation is CASSPGQGATGE. In full, the CDR3 is CASSPGQGATGELFF.

This clone was seen more than once but under ten times. The sequence runs out 3 residues before the end of the CDR3; the remainder is reconstructed from the germline J gene. The V gene is TRBV2, the J gene TRBJ1-6; a weak D match, TRBD1 (6 bases). The CDR3 loop spans 18 amino acids. CDR1 and CDR2 (germline): SNHLY, FYNNEI. Trimming stripped 9 bases from V and 0 bases from J, with 21 bases between. The sequenced CDR3 bases are TGTGCCAGTTTACAGGGCCTTCTGGGTTTCTCCTATAATTCACCC. As protein: CASLQGLLGFSYNSP. In full, the CDR3 reads CASLQGLLGFSYNSPLHF.

This clone was counted at least ten times. The CDR3 is cut off 3 residues early in the read; its end comes from the germline J gene. The chain uses TRBV5-1 and TRBJ2-3; D remains ambiguous. The germline V gene encodes CDR1 SGHRS and CDR2 YFSETQ. The CDR3 runs 14 residues. The germline V and J ends were trimmed by 0 bases and 0 bases, with 5 bases remaining between them. The covered CDR3 bases are TGCGCCAGCAGCTTGGAACAAAGCACAGATACG. Translated: CASSLEQSTDT. The whole CDR3 sequence is CASSLEQSTDTQYF.

This clone was recorded a few times. The read ends 3 residues before the CDR3 terminus; that terminus is restored from the germline J gene. The chain employs TRBV7-3 and TRBJ1-6, with 7 nucleotides matching TRBD1. Unmatched junction bases numbered 7, after V lost 5 bases and J lost 9 bases. The CDR3 totals 14 residues. Per the germline V gene, CDR1 is SGHTA and CDR2 is FQGTGA. This CDR3 is CASSHRGGSSPLHF. The covered CDR3 bases are TGTGCCAGCAGCCACAGGGGTGGAAGTTCACCC.

This clone has ten or more counts. The read halts 3 residues ahead of the CDR3 end, with the missing end drawn from the germline J gene. V usage is TRBV19 and J usage is TRBJ2-2; 9 bases match TRBD1. The V and J ends lost 10 bases and 4 bases, in that order; junction bases with no gene match: 7. The CDR3 consists of 14 residues. Germline lookup yields CDR1 LNHDA and CDR2 SQIVND (reference sequence). CDR3 region: CATRTGGPTGELFF. Incomplete CDR3 DNA: TGTGCCACCCGAACAGGGGGCCCCACCGGGGAG.

This clone showed up many times. The read ends 3 residues shy of where the CDR3 ends; the end is completed using the germline J gene. The chain employs TRBV30 and TRBJ2-1, with 10 bases lining up with TRBD2. The germline CDR1 and CDR2 sequences are GTSNPN and SVGIG (reference sequence). This CDR3 comprises 14 residues. V lost 0 bases to trimming and J lost 8 bases; unmatched junction nucleotides: 4. The DNA read from the CDR3 is TGTGCCTGGAGTGTAAGCGGGGGGGCCGATGAG. This gives the protein CAWSVSGGADE. The complete CDR3 reads CAWSVSGGADEQFF.

Worth noting for this clone: The missing CDR3 end, 3 residues past where the read stops, is filled in from the germline J gene. The V call is TRBV19, the J call TRBJ1-4; the D gene is possibly TRBD1 (5 bases). CDR1 is LNHDA and CDR2 is SQIVND in the germline V gene (reference sequence). V was pared by 3 bases and J by 3 bases, with 14 bases between. CDR3 length: 16 residues. Here the CDR3 reads CASSMGQGTANEKLFF. CDR3 DNA (partial): TGTGCCAGTAGTATGGGTCAGGGTACGGCTAATGAAAAA.

Concerning this clone itself: The read stops 3 residues short of the end of the CDR3; the missing end is completed from the germline J gene. The rearrangement uses TRBV7-2 and TRBJ1-2; unclear D gene. Deletions cut 1 base from V and 4 bases from J, with 10 bases between. The CDR3 covers 14 residues. Germline CDR1 SGHTA, CDR2 FQGNSA. The covered CDR3 bases are TGTGCCAGCAGCTTAGAGCTGGCGGGCTATGGC. Amino acids: CASSLELAGYG. The CDR3 in its entirety is CASSLELAGYGYTF.

This clone came up many times. The read terminates 3 residues before the CDR3 end, so the remaining end is supplied by the germline J gene. The rearrangement joins TRBV27 to TRBJ2-1; 10 nucleotides align to TRBD2. V shed 5 bases and J 5 bases; nucleotides not matched to a gene: 6. The CDR3 consists of 15 residues. The V gene's germline CDR1 is MNHEY and CDR2 SMNVEV (reference sequence). The CDR3 sequence: CASSIAGGVHNEQFF. The CDR3 DNA, read in part, is TGTGCCAGCAGTATAGCGGGGGGAGTCCACAATGAG.

This clone was seen more than once but under ten times. The read ends 3 residues shy of where the CDR3 ends; the end is completed using the germline J gene. The rearrangement links TRBV5-5 to TRBJ1-2; TRBD1 matches at 7 bases. The CDR3 totals 15 residues. V trimming: 0 bases; J trimming: 2 bases; junction bases outside the gene matches: 4. In germline, CDR1 is SGHKS, CDR2 YYEKEE (reference sequence). The part of the CDR3 DNA that was read is TGTGCCAGCAGCTTGGGGGGACAGCCCAACTATGGC. It codes for CASSLGGQPNYG. The entire CDR3 is CASSLGGQPNYGYTF.

As regards this clone: The read terminates 3 residues before the CDR3 end, so the remaining end is supplied by the germline J gene. The rearrangement uses TRBV5-1 and TRBJ1-3; the D gene is possibly TRBD1 (5 bases). This CDR3 contains 17 residues. Per germline, CDR1 SGHRS and CDR2 YFSETQ. V was clipped by 0 bases and J by 2 bases, with 15 bases between them. CDR3 DNA (partial): TGCGCCAGCAGCTTGGATGTGCGGGACTATCCTGGAAACACC. This encodes CASSLDVRDYPGNT. The full CDR3 reads CASSLDVRDYPGNTIYF. Full variable domain (missing parts from reference TRBV5-1 and TRBJ1-3): KAGVTQTPRYLIKTRGQQVTLSCSPISGHRSVSWYQQTPGQGLQFLFEYFSETQRNKGNFPGRFSGRQFSNSRSEMNVSTLELGDSALYLCASSLDVRDYPGNTIYFGEGSWLTVV.

This clone was recorded many times. CDR3 bases read: TGCGCCAGCAGCTTGGGACAGGGTCCTTACGAG. Amino acid sequence: CASSLGQGPYE. The full CDR3 protein reads CASSLGQGPYEQYF. The chain carries TRBV5-1 and TRBJ2-7; TRBD1 aligns across 7 bases. The read ends 3 residues early relative to the CDR3; the germline J gene fills the gap. Germline V CDR1 and CDR2: SGHRS, YFSETQ. CDR3 size: 14 residues. The trim removed 0 bases at V and 4 bases at J, leaving 4 bases unmatched.

Ten or more counts support this clone. Sequencing ends 3 residues short of the CDR3 end; the germline J gene provides the rest. This chain connects TRBV5-1 to TRBJ2-7; TRBD1 aligns across 10 bases. The germline V gene has CDR1 SGHRS and CDR2 YFSETQ. This CDR3 is 14 amino acids long. V shed 4 bases and J 6 bases; nucleotides not matched to a gene: 7. The sequenced CDR3 bases are TGCGCCAGCAGCCACCGGGACAGGGGCCTCGAG. This gives the protein CASSHRDRGLE. The complete CDR3 reads CASSHRDRGLEQYF.